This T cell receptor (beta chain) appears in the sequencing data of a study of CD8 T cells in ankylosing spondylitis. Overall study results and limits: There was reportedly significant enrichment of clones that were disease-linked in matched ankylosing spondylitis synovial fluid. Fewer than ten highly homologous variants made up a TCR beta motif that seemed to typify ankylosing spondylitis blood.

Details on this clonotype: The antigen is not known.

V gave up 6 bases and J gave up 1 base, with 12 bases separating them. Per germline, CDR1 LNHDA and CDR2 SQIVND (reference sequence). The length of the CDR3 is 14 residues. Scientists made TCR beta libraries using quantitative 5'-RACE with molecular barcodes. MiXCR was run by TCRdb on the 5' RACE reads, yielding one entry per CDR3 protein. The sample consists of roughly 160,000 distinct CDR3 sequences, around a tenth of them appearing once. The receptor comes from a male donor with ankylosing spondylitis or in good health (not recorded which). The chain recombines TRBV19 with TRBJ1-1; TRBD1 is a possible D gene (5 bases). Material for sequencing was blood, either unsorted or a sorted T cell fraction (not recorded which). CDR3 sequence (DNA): TGTGCCAGTAGATTCCCCGGGACGAACACTGAAGCTTTCTTT. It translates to CASRFPGTNTEAFF.